These 30 T cell receptor beta chains were sequenced from one sample in a study of OX40 agonist ivuxolimab in advanced cancers. Library construction relied on the immunoSEQ multiplex PCR assay. TCRdb took this table from immuneACCESS and kept in-frame rearrangements with V and J called. Such tables lack part of the clones; where checked against another copy, unresolved V genes explain under half of the gap, and the rest is unexplained. Recorded for this sample are approximately 69,000 clones; 80% to 95% of them occurred a single time. 0.25% to 0.3% of the sample is taken by the ten largest. This specimen was CD4+ or CD8+ T cells sorted from blood, taken in a trial of the OX40 agonist ivuxolimab. Receptor source: an adult with an advanced solid tumor such as melanoma, head and neck, liver or kidney cancer.

In the case of this clone: This CDR3 is also generated by other DNA sequences in the sample. The chain uses TRBV19 and TRBJ1-1, with a tentative D call TRBD1 (6 bases). The CDR3 totals 17 residues. V shed 6 bases and J shed 1 base, with 21 bases lying between them. CDR1 is LNHDA and CDR2 is SQIVND in the germline V gene (reference sequence). For the CDR3, the DNA is TGTGCCAGTAGAGTAGTCGGCAGGGGTGATCGGAACACTGAAGCTTTCTTT. Its translation is CASRVVGRGDRNTEAFF. Full variable domain (remainder filled in from reference TRBV19 and TRBJ1-1): DGGITQSPKYLFRKEGQNVTLSCEQNLNHDAMYWYRQDPGQGLRLIYYSQIVNDFQKGDIAEGYSVSREKKESFPLTVTSAQKNPTAFYLCASRVVGRGDRNTEAFFGQGTRLTVV.

The rearrangement uses TRBV10-2 and TRBJ2-3, with 11 bases aligning to TRBD2. CDR1 WSHSY and CDR2 SAAADI come from the germline V gene. The ends lost 6 bases at V and 0 bases at J; junction bases unmatched: 5. The CDR3 runs 16 residues. The CDR3 bases are TGCGCCAGCAGACTGACTAGCGGGGCTAGCACAGATACGCAGTATTTT. Translation: CASRLTSGASTDTQYF.

The chain combines TRBV19 with TRBJ1-2, with D possibly being TRBD1 (6 bases). Germline V lookup: CDR1 LNHDA, CDR2 SQIVND (reference sequence). The CDR3 consists of 14 residues. Trimming shortened V by 5 bases and J by 4 bases, and 14 bases separated the two germline ends. In DNA form, the CDR3 reads TGTGCCAGTAGTCCCGTCGGCAGGGGCTATGGCTACACCTTC. Translated, it gives CASSPVGRGYGYTF.

The chain employs TRBV6-1 and TRBJ2-7; 9 positions agree with TRBD1. Germline CDR1 is MNHNS and CDR2 is SASEGT. Trimming cost V 8 bases and J 2 bases; bases outside gene matches: 7. The CDR3 totals 14 residues. CDR3 DNA sequence: TGTGCCAGCGTAACAGGGGGCAGCACCTACGAGCAGTACTTC. Its protein product is CASVTGGSTYEQYF.

This sequence joins TRBV7-3 and TRBJ2-2, with 7 nucleotides matching TRBD1. The CDR3 runs 16 residues. The J segment lost 2 bases and the V segment lost 4 bases, leaving 7 bases of the junction unmatched. Germline lookup yields CDR1 SGHTA and CDR2 FQGTGA. The CDR3 protein is CASSSLGQANTGELFF. The CDR3 nucleotides are TGTGCCAGCAGCTCCCTCGGACAGGCCAACACCGGGGAGCTGTTTTTT.

V usage is TRBV27 and J usage is TRBJ1-5; maybe TRBD1 (6 bases). Germline V gene data show CDR1 as MNHEY and CDR2 as SMNVEV (reference sequence). The V gene lost 3 bases and the J gene lost 6 bases, with 12 bases spanning the gap. The CDR3 sequence is 14 residues long. CDR3 DNA: TGTGCCAGCAGTTTCAGAGGGGGGGCTCAGCCCCAGCATTTT. Translated: CASSFRGGAQPQHF.

V usage is TRBV7-2 and J usage is TRBJ1-5, with D uncertain. Trimming shortened V by 1 base and J by 6 bases, and 7 bases separated the two germline ends. Germline V lookup: CDR1 SGHTA, CDR2 FQGNSA. This CDR3 is 13 amino acids long. The DNA of the CDR3 is TGTGCCAGCAGCTTAGGTAGGATTCAGCCCCAGCATTTT. This sequence encodes CASSLGRIQPQHF.

The rearrangement joins TRBV2 to TRBJ2-7; 12 nucleotides line up with TRBD2. The CDR3 consists of 15 residues. Per germline, CDR1 SNHLY and CDR2 FYNNEI. V lost 7 bases and J lost 5; bases outside the gene matches: 9. CDR3 sequence reads: CASTRLAGVPHEQYF. CDR3 DNA sequence: TGTGCCAGCACACGACTAGCGGGAGTCCCCCACGAGCAGTACTTC.

The chain uses TRBV7-9 and TRBJ2-7; 11 bases agree with TRBD1. In germline, CDR1 is SEHNR, CDR2 FQNEAQ (reference sequence). This CDR3 is built from 15 residues. Trimming took 4 bases from V and 5 from J; bases not matched to a gene: 7. CDR3 in DNA: TGTGCCAGCAGCTCCGCGGGACAGGGGGTCCACGAGCAGTACTTC. Amino acid sequence: CASSSAGQGVHEQYF.

The gene calls are TRBV28 and TRBJ2-7; 7 bases map to TRBD2. The CDR3 totals 14 residues. The V segment lost 6 bases and the J segment 0 bases; nucleotides outside the gene matches: 5. CDR1 is MDHEN, CDR2 SYDVKM, per germline. The CDR3 sequence: CASSARLASYEQYF. The CDR3 nucleotides read TGTGCCAGCAGCGCTCGACTAGCCTCCTACGAGCAGTACTTC.

This chain joins TRBV7-9 and TRBJ1-4, with 9 bases identical to TRBD1. The CDR3 has 15 amino acids. V was clipped by 4 bases and J by 2 bases; unmatched bases: 2. CDR1 is SEHNR, CDR2 FQNEAQ, per germline (reference sequence). The DNA of the CDR3 is TGTGCCAGCAGCTGGACAGGGGCCACTAATGAAAAACTGTTTTTT. Translation gives CASSWTGATNEKLFF.

The count of this clone is one. The V and J genes are TRBV13 and TRBJ2-1; no firm D call. The CDR3 totals 14 residues. CDR1 and CDR2 from the germline V gene are PRHDT and FYEKMQ (reference sequence). V was shortened by 6 bases and J by 0 bases, with 9 bases between the two germline ends. The CDR3 region has the DNA TGTGCCAGCAGTCTTCTGGGCTCCTACAATGAGCAGTTCTTC. Translating it yields CASSLLGSYNEQFF.

The chain is built from TRBV5-1 and TRBJ2-3; D is undetermined. The V gene's germline CDR1 is SGHRS and CDR2 YFSETQ. CDR3 size: 14 residues. V was cut by 1 base and J by 3 bases, with 9 bases left in between. CDR3 sequence: CASSLTDTTDTQYF. CDR3 DNA sequence: TGCGCCAGCAGCTTGACCGATACGACAGATACGCAGTATTTT.

This chain uses TRBV7-3 with TRBJ2-1; maybe TRBD2 (6 bases). Germline values: CDR1 SGHTA, CDR2 FQGTGA. Between the trimmed V and J ends, which lost 3 bases and 0 bases, there was a span of 12 bases. The CDR3 runs 16 residues. The CDR3 spells CASSLDSGYSYNEQFF. CDR3 coding DNA: TGTGCCAGCAGCTTGGATAGCGGATACTCCTACAATGAGCAGTTCTTC.

The rearrangement joins TRBV30 to TRBJ2-3, with 9 bases matching TRBD1. Unmatched junction bases numbered 3, after V lost 5 bases and J lost 6 bases. Germline V gene lookup returns CDR1 GTSNPN and CDR2 SVGIG (reference sequence). The CDR3 sequence is 12 residues long. The CDR3 region has the DNA TGTGCCTGGGGACAGGGGTTGGATACGCAGTATTTT. As protein: CAWGQGLDTQYF. Supplemented by reference TRBV30 and TRBJ2-3, the full variable domain reads SQTIHQWPATLVQPVGSPLSLECTVEGTSNPNLYWYRQAAGRGLQLLFYSVGIGQISSEVPQNLSASRPQDRQFILSSKKLLLSDSGFYLCAWGQGLDTQYFGPGTRLTVL.

The chain employs TRBV7-3 and TRBJ2-5; TRBD2 aligns across 8 bases. This CDR3 is built from 15 residues. CDR1 and CDR2 (germline): SGHTA, FQGTGA. V dropped 1 base and J dropped 2; count of bases not matched to a gene: 3. CDR3 in DNA: TGTGCCAGCAGCTTAATCGCGGGAGGACAAGAGACCCAGTACTTC. Its translation: CASSLIAGGQETQYF.

This chain uses TRBV19 with TRBJ2-3, with 12 bases lining up with TRBD2. The V gene end was trimmed by 5 bases and the J gene end by 6 bases; junction bases not matched to a gene: 9. Germline CDR1 reads LNHDA; CDR2 reads SQIVND (reference sequence). This CDR3 spans 16 amino acids. The CDR3 DNA is TGTGCCAGTAGTCCACGCCTAGCGGGAGGGCCGGATACGCAGTATTTT. It translates to CASSPRLAGGPDTQYF. The full variable domain, with the rest looked up from reference TRBV19 and TRBJ2-3, is DGGITQSPKYLFRKEGQNVTLSCEQNLNHDAMYWYRQDPGQGLRLIYYSQIVNDFQKGDIAEGYSVSREKKESFPLTVTSAQKNPTAFYLCASSPRLAGGPDTQYFGPGTRLTVL.

V gene TRBV4-1 combines with J gene TRBJ2-7; 7 bases agree with TRBD1. The germline gives CDR1 MGHRA, CDR2 YSYEKL. There are 15 residues in the CDR3. J was trimmed by 2 bases and V by 0 bases; bases with no gene match: 4. The CDR3 loop is CASSQEMTGTYEQYF. The CDR3 DNA reads as TGCGCCAGCAGCCAAGAAATGACAGGGACCTACGAGCAGTACTTC.

In this sample, this clone turned up once. The chain has TRBV6-1 and TRBJ1-2; D is perhaps TRBD1 (6 bases). Germline values: CDR1 MNHNS, CDR2 SASEGT. This CDR3 region has 13 residues. V lost 4 bases and J lost 2, with 8 bases in between. CDR3 loop: CASSVDRNYGYTF. CDR3 coding DNA: TGTGCCAGCAGTGTTGACAGGAACTATGGCTACACCTTC.

The chain joins TRBV9 to TRBJ1-2, with 9 positions matching TRBD1. V lost 3 bases to trimming and J lost 4 bases; unmatched junction nucleotides: 7. The CDR3 is 15 residues long. CDR1 is SGDLS and CDR2 is YYNGEE in the germline V gene. The CDR3: CASSETGGAGYGYTF. The DNA of the CDR3 is TGTGCCAGCAGCGAAACAGGGGGCGCCGGCTATGGCTACACCTTC.

The chain links TRBV5-4 to TRBJ1-1; 9 positions agree with TRBD1. Germline-derived CDR1 and CDR2 are SGHNT and YYREEE (reference sequence). Trimming removed 5 bases from V and 1 base from J; junction bases left unmatched: 6. The CDR3 spans 15 residues. The CDR3, as DNA: TGTGCCAGCAGACAGGGGACAGGGAAGAACACTGAAGCTTTCTTT. Protein: CASRQGTGKNTEAFF.

The chain is built from TRBV15 and TRBJ2-7; D is undetermined. CDR3 length equals 12 residues. Trimming stripped 0 bases from V and 4 bases from J, with 4 bases between. The V gene's germline CDR1 is LNHNV and CDR2 YYDKDF (reference sequence). For the CDR3, the DNA is TGTGCCACCAGCAGAGAGACTTACGAGCAGTACTTC. This codes for CATSRETYEQYF.

V is TRBV6-1 and J is TRBJ1-2; TRBD1 might be the D (6 bases). CDR3 length: 14 amino acids. Trimming left V 6 bases short and J 6 bases short, with 17 bases between. CDR1 and CDR2 (germline): MNHNS, SASEGT. CDR3: CASRGGVGFDGYTF. The CDR3 DNA sequence: TGTGCCAGCAGAGGGGGGGTAGGATTTGATGGCTACACCTTC.

CDR3 in DNA: TGTGCCAGTAGTATGAAGGCAGGGTCCTACGAGCAGTACTTC. Encoded protein: CASSMKAGSYEQYF. The chain couples TRBV19 to TRBJ2-5, with D possibly matching TRBD1 (5 bases). The J call may not be correct, given that the DNA end is closer to TRBJ2-7. The CDR3 has 14 residues. Germline V gives CDR1 LNHDA, CDR2 SQIVND (reference sequence).

This rearrangement joins TRBV18 to TRBJ2-7; D is perhaps TRBD1 (6 bases). Germline CDR1 is KGHSH and CDR2 is LQKENI. Trimming removed 8 bases from V and 0 bases from J, with 11 bases in between. The CDR3 consists of 13 residues. CDR3 protein: CASTTGNSYEQYF. The CDR3 region has the DNA TGTGCCAGCACCACAGGGAACTCCTACGAGCAGTACTTC.

Turning to this clone: One end of the junction is discordant with germline, which a read error may explain. This same CDR3 is encoded by further DNA sequences in the sample. This sequence joins TRBV7-8 and TRBJ2-7; D is perhaps TRBD1 or TRBD2 (5 bases each). In germline, CDR1 is SGHVS, CDR2 FQNEAQ. The CDR3 extends over 13 amino acids. CDR3 sequence reads: CASSSRDGYEQYF. The CDR3 DNA sequence: TGTGCCAGCAGCTCCCGGGACGGATACGAGCAGTATTTC.

V and J are TRBV19 and TRBJ2-3; D assignment may be TRBD1 or TRBD2 (5 bases each). Trimming took 4 bases from V and 1 from J, leaving 9 bases between them. The CDR3 length is 14 residues. Germline V CDR1 and CDR2: LNHDA, SQIVND (reference sequence). The CDR3 DNA follows: TGTGCCAGTAGTAGCCCGGGACGCACAGATACGCAGTATTTT. It codes for CASSSPGRTDTQYF.

This clone has more than one count but fewer than ten. This sequence joins TRBV19 and TRBJ1-1, with TRBD1 matching 9 bases. The CDR3 is made up of 14 amino acids. V lost 1 base and J lost 5; bases outside the gene matches: 2. Looked up from germline, CDR1 is LNHDA and CDR2 is SQIVND (reference sequence). For the CDR3, the DNA is TGTGCCAGTAGTATAGTCGGGACAGGGACTGAAGCTTTCTTT. This gives the protein CASSIVGTGTEAFF.

The chain couples TRBV11-2 to TRBJ2-1, with unresolved D. This CDR3 spans 12 amino acids. The germline V and J ends were trimmed by 8 bases and 0 bases, with 5 bases remaining between them. In germline, CDR1 is SGHAT, CDR2 FQNNGV. This CDR3 is CASGFSYNEQFF. CDR3 DNA: TGTGCCAGCGGGTTCTCCTACAATGAGCAGTTCTTC.

The V and J genes are TRBV28 and TRBJ2-1, with 13 bases lining up with TRBD2. The trim removed 3 bases at V and 6 bases at J, leaving 2 bases unmatched. This CDR3 is 15 amino acids long. Germline CDR1 is MDHEN and CDR2 is SYDVKM. CDR3 in amino acids: CASSFRTSGSNEQFF. CDR3 bases: TGTGCCAGCAGTTTTAGGACTAGCGGGAGCAATGAGCAGTTCTTC.